Listed here are 15 T cell receptor beta chains from one sample, sequenced in a study of T cell responses to AZD1222 COVID-19 vaccine. Method: immunoSEQ multiplex PCR; TCRdb's copy keeps in-frame clones and lacks some. The data contain under 110,000 clones, 80% to 95% of them seen just once; the ten biggest clones take up roughly 8%. This material consisted of peripheral blood, taken 28 days after the second AZD1222 dose. All receptors derive from an adult who received the AZD1222 COVID-19 vaccine.

The CDR3 reads CATKYSGNTIYF. The DNA of the CDR3 is TGTGCCACCAAGTACTCCGGAAACACCATATATTTT. The rearrangement uses TRBV7-2 and TRBJ1-3, with D unresolved. The V end lost 10 bases, the J end lost 4 bases, and 11 bases lay between the germline ends. Germline-derived CDR1 and CDR2 are SGHTA and FQGNSA. CDR3 length: 12 amino acids. Full variable domain (rest looked up from reference TRBV7-2 and TRBJ1-3): GAGVSQSPSNKVTEKGKDVELRCDPISGHTALYWYRQSLGQGLEFLIYFQGNSAPDKSGLPSDRFSAERTGGSVSTLTIQRTQQEDSAVYLCATKYSGNTIYFGEGSWLTVV.

This clone was recorded only once. V and J are TRBV7-2 and TRBJ2-3; D is ambiguous. With 3 bases removed from V and 6 bases from J, the gap between germline ends came to 13 bases. This CDR3 has 14 amino acids. Germline V gene lookup returns CDR1 SGHTA and CDR2 FQGNSA. The CDR3 sequence: CASSFRFTEDTQYF. The CDR3 DNA reads as TGTGCCAGCAGCTTCCGGTTTACGGAGGATACGCAGTATTTT.

In its sample, this clone was seen once. The chain joins TRBV11-2 to TRBJ1-2; TRBD1 is a possible D gene (5 bases). The V gene lost 5 bases and the J gene lost 2 bases, with 15 bases spanning the gap. The CDR3 is made up of 15 amino acids. Germline V lookup: CDR1 SGHAT, CDR2 FQNNGV. CDR3 region: CASSVGPTENYGYTF. DNA for the CDR3: TGTGCCAGCAGCGTTGGTCCGACAGAGAACTATGGCTACACCTTC. Full variable domain (rest looked up from reference TRBV11-2 and TRBJ1-2): EAGVAQSPRYKIIEKRQSVAFWCNPISGHATLYWYQQILGQGPKLLIQFQNNGVVDDSQLPKDRFSAERLKGVDSTLKIQPAKLEDSAVYLCASSVGPTENYGYTFGSGTRLTVV.

The chain links TRBV5-1 to TRBJ2-5; 7 bases agree with TRBD1. V was pared by 4 bases and J by 5 bases, with 8 bases of the junction left unmatched. Looked up from germline, CDR1 is SGHRS and CDR2 is YFSETQ. The CDR3 is 14 amino acids. The CDR3 region has the DNA TGCGCCAGCAGCCGAGTAGGGGGCGAGGAGACCCAGTACTTC. Translated, it gives CASSRVGGEETQYF.

This chain's CDR3 is CASSIGGAQETQYF. The DNA of the CDR3 is TGTGCCAGTAGTATAGGTGGGGCTCAGGAGACCCAGTACTTC. The chain is built from TRBV19 and TRBJ2-5; maybe TRBD1 (5 bases). Trimming pared 1 base from V and 5 bases from J, leaving 11 bases between. This CDR3 has 14 amino acids. Germline V gene sequence: CDR1 LNHDA, CDR2 SQIVND (reference sequence).

In DNA, the CDR3 is TGTGCCAGCAGCTTAGATGACAGGGGGCTCGGCTACACCTTC. This gives the protein CASSLDDRGLGYTF. The chain employs TRBV11-3 and TRBJ1-2; 10 bases are shared with TRBD1. Per the germline V gene, CDR1 is SGHNT and CDR2 is YENEEA. The junction had 3 bases not matched to a gene; V was cut back by 0 bases and J by 8 bases. This CDR3 region has 14 residues. Looking up the rest from reference TRBV11-3 and TRBJ1-2 gives the full variable domain: EAGVVQSPRYKIIEKKQPVAFWCNPISGHNTLYWYLQNLGQGPELLIRYENEEAVDDSQLPKDRFSAERLKGVDSTLKIQPAELGDSAVYLCASSLDDRGLGYTFGSGTRLTVV.

V and J are TRBV6-5 and TRBJ1-1; perhaps TRBD1 as D (5 bases). The germline V gene has CDR1 MNHEY and CDR2 SVGAGI. V lost 6 bases to trimming and J lost 3 bases, with 17 bases between them. The CDR3 has 15 residues. CDR3 in DNA: TGTGCCAGCAGCCATTCGACGCAGGGTCACACTGAAGCTTTCTTT. Residues: CASSHSTQGHTEAFF.

The rearrangement uses TRBV7-9 and TRBJ1-1, with unresolved D. Trimming pared 0 bases from V and 6 bases from J, leaving 5 bases between. CDR1 is SEHNR and CDR2 is FQNEAQ in the germline V gene (reference sequence). The length of the CDR3 is 12 residues. CDR3 in DNA: TGTGCCAGCAGCTTAGCCTCCTCTGAAGCTTTCTTT. Residues: CASSLASSEAFF.

J is TRBJ1-4 and V is TRBV9; D gene ambiguous. The germline gives CDR1 SGDLS, CDR2 YYNGEE. The CDR3 is 13 residues long. V dropped 0 bases and J dropped 7 bases, with 7 bases sitting between them. The CDR3 sequence: CASSVGAGEKLFF. The CDR3 DNA follows: TGTGCCAGCAGCGTAGGGGCGGGTGAAAAACTGTTTTTT.

The rearrangement joins TRBV4-1 to TRBJ2-5, with D tentatively TRBD2 (6 bases). Trimming took 3 bases from V and 1 from J, leaving 12 bases between them. This CDR3 is built from 15 residues. CDR1 and CDR2 from the germline V gene are MGHRA and YSYEKL. CDR3 nucleotides: TGCGCCAGCAGCCATTCCGCGGGGAGCCAAGAGACCCAGTACTTC. Translating it yields CASSHSAGSQETQYF.

The sample holds one count of this clone. The genes are TRBV7-2 and TRBJ2-6; 7 positions match TRBD1. Looked up from germline, CDR1 is SGHTA and CDR2 is FQGNSA. This CDR3 comprises 17 residues. V was clipped by 4 bases and J by 0 bases; unmatched bases: 6. CDR3 nucleotide sequence: TGTGCCAGCAGCTCAAAGGGACAGAACTCTGGGGCCAACGTCCTGACTTTC. This translates into CASSSKGQNSGANVLTF. The entire variable domain, with the rest obtained from reference TRBV7-2 and TRBJ2-6, is as follows: GAGVSQSPSNKVTEKGKDVELRCDPISGHTALYWYRQSLGQGLEFLIYFQGNSAPDKSGLPSDRFSAERTGGSVSTLTIQRTQQEDSAVYLCASSSKGQNSGANVLTFGAGSRLTVL.

The rearrangement links TRBV24-1 to TRBJ2-3; D is unclear. There are 13 residues in the CDR3. Between the trimmed V and J ends, which lost 5 bases and 2 bases, there was a span of 7 bases. CDR1 is KGHDR and CDR2 is SFDVKD in the germline V gene. CDR3 coding DNA: TGTGCCACCAGTGGCAGCCCCACAGATACGCAGTATTTT. Residues: CATSGSPTDTQYF.

This chain uses TRBV27 with TRBJ2-7, with D tentatively TRBD1 or TRBD2 (6 bases each). This CDR3 contains 14 residues. The ends were cut back, 6 bases at V and 2 bases at J, with 14 bases in the middle. Germline CDR1 MNHEY, CDR2 SMNVEV (reference sequence). This chain's CDR3 is CASRPGGPTYEQYF. In DNA, the CDR3 is TGTGCCAGCAGGCCCGGGGGCCCGACCTACGAGCAGTACTTC.

For the CDR3, the DNA is TGTGCCAGTAGTATTTCTCGAAGGGCTGGAGAAACCGGGGAGCTGTTTTTT. Protein sequence: CASSISRRAGETGELFF. V gene TRBV19 combines with J gene TRBJ2-2; D gene ambiguous. Per germline, CDR1 LNHDA and CDR2 SQIVND (reference sequence). V lost 3 bases and J 5 bases, leaving 19 bases between the germline ends. CDR3 size: 17 residues.

The V call is TRBV18, the J call TRBJ2-7, with TRBD1 matching 7 bases. Germline values: CDR1 KGHSH, CDR2 LQKENI. J lost 2 bases, V lost 2 bases, and 3 bases had no gene match. The CDR3 spans 14 residues. The CDR3 nucleotides read TGTGCCAGCTCACCAAGGGACAGAACCTACGAGCAGTACTTC. It codes for CASSPRDRTYEQYF.